The 9 T cell receptor beta chains given below trace back to one sample, sequenced in a study of OX40 agonist ivuxolimab in advanced cancers. Using immunoSEQ multiplex PCR, the repertoire was profiled, and TCRdb retains in-frame clones only, with some absent. This table holds 70,000 or so clones, over 80% found once. The sequenced sample was CD4+ or CD8+ T cells sorted from blood, obtained in a trial of the OX40 agonist ivuxolimab. These receptors were taken from an adult with an advanced solid tumor such as melanoma, head and neck, liver or kidney cancer.

CDR3 sequence reads: CASSQDRRDYEQYF. CDR3 in DNA: TGCGCCAGCAGCCAAGATCGTAGAGACTACGAGCAGTACTTC. The chain couples TRBV4-3 to TRBJ2-7; D remains ambiguous. CDR1 is LGHNA and CDR2 is YSLEER in the germline V gene. The CDR3 totals 14 residues. Trimming took 0 bases from V and 3 from J, leaving 9 bases between them.

The genes are TRBV7-9 and TRBJ2-3; 7 bases fit TRBD1. This CDR3 spans 15 amino acids. Germline V gene lookup returns CDR1 SEHNR and CDR2 FQNEAQ (reference sequence). V lost 5 bases and J lost 0; bases outside the gene matches: 5. The CDR3 here is CASSLGQASTDTQYF. The CDR3 DNA reads as TGTGCCAGCAGCCTAGGACAGGCTAGCACAGATACGCAGTATTTT.

About this clone: This CDR3 is also generated by other DNA sequences in the sample. The chain carries TRBV6-5 and TRBJ2-3, with a tentative D call TRBD2 (6 bases). The CDR3 consists of 15 residues. The germline V gene encodes CDR1 MNHEY and CDR2 SVGAGI. V was pared by 0 bases and J by 0 bases, with 7 bases between. This CDR3 is CASSYSGGSTDTQYF. The CDR3 nucleotides are TGTGCCAGCAGTTACTCGGGAGGTAGCACAGATACGCAGTATTTT.

V is TRBV6-6 and J is TRBJ1-5; unclear D gene. This CDR3 contains 11 residues. The germline gives CDR1 MNHNY, CDR2 SVGAGI (reference sequence). Trimming took off 6 bases at V and 6 bases at J, with 6 bases between the two ends. Here the CDR3 reads CASREGQPQHF. The CDR3 coding sequence is TGTGCCAGCAGGGAGGGTCAGCCCCAGCATTTT.

The chain carries TRBV6-1 and TRBJ2-7; D assignment may be TRBD1 or TRBD2 (6 bases each). V was pared by 1 base and J by 5 bases, with 12 bases between. Germline V lookup: CDR1 MNHNS, CDR2 SASEGT. This CDR3 contains 14 residues. The CDR3 here is CASSEEYREDEQYF. In nucleotides, the CDR3 is TGTGCCAGCAGTGAAGAGTACAGGGAGGACGAGCAGTACTTC.

The chain couples TRBV28 to TRBJ1-2; 8 bases agree with TRBD1. V lost 7 bases and J lost 6; bases outside the gene matches: 13. CDR3 length equals 15 residues. Germline V gene sequence: CDR1 MDHEN, CDR2 SYDVKM. DNA of the CDR3: TGTGCCAGCAACACCCGACAGGGGTCTGTAAATGGCTACACCTTC. Its protein product is CASNTRQGSVNGYTF.

The J gene is TRBJ2-7, the V gene TRBV11-2; D not resolved. The V end lost 4 bases, the J end lost 3 bases, and 10 bases lay between the germline ends. CDR1 SGHAT and CDR2 FQNNGV come from the germline V gene. CDR3 length: 13 residues. The CDR3 reads CASSYGSLYEQYF. CDR3 nucleotide sequence: TGTGCCAGCAGCTACGGCTCCCTCTACGAGCAGTACTTC.

The V gene is TRBV7-8, the J gene TRBJ2-5, with D tentatively TRBD1 (6 bases). Trimming stripped 5 bases from V and 0 bases from J, with 13 bases between. The germline V gene has CDR1 SGHVS and CDR2 FQNEAQ. The CDR3 totals 15 residues. CDR3 in amino acids: CASSQTGNDQETQYF. CDR3 DNA: TGTGCCAGCAGCCAAACAGGGAACGACCAAGAGACCCAGTACTTC. The full variable domain, rest sourced from reference TRBV7-8 and TRBJ2-5, is GAGVSQSPRYKVAKRGQDVALRCDPISGHVSLFWYQQALGQGPEFLTYFQNEAQLDKSGLPSDRFFAERPEGSVSTLKIQRTQQEDSAVYLCASSQTGNDQETQYFGPGTRLLVL.

This chain joins TRBV7-9 and TRBJ2-6; D remains unclear. Germline-derived CDR1 and CDR2 are SEHNR and FQNEAQ (reference sequence). V was clipped by 1 base and J by 2 bases, with 12 bases between them. The CDR3 extends over 17 amino acids. Written as DNA, the CDR3 is TGTGCCAGCAGCTTAGGGCAGAGCAACGCTGGGGCCAACGTCCTGACTTTC. Translation gives CASSLGQSNAGANVLTF.